This T cell receptor beta chain was identified in a study of memory CD8 T cells in hepatitis C reinfection. Libraries were prepared by immunoSEQ multiplex PCR; TCRdb keeps only in-frame clonotypes and omits some of them. The sample lists some 46,000 clones, 75% to 90% occurring once. Time point noted: late/post reinfection, 12 to 24 weeks after detection. Sorted cells were sequenced directly ex vivo without any in vitro expansion. A couple of donors provided sorted CD3+ CD8+ CD45RO- naive CD8 T cells at all three reinfection time points. This CDR3 has 16 amino acids. V shed 1 base and J 3 bases; nucleotides not matched to a gene: 3. Germline-derived CDR1 and CDR2 are LGHNA and YSLEER.

The sample consisted of naive CD8+ T cells sorted from blood. The V gene is TRBV4-3, the J gene TRBJ2-2; 9 bases are shared with TRBD1. This clonotype originated in a man between 18 and 35 years old with hepatitis C virus infection. The CDR3 DNA follows: TGCGCCAGCAGCCAAGGACAGGGGGGGTACACCGGGGAGCTGTTTTTT. Translated, it gives CASSQGQGGYTGELFF.